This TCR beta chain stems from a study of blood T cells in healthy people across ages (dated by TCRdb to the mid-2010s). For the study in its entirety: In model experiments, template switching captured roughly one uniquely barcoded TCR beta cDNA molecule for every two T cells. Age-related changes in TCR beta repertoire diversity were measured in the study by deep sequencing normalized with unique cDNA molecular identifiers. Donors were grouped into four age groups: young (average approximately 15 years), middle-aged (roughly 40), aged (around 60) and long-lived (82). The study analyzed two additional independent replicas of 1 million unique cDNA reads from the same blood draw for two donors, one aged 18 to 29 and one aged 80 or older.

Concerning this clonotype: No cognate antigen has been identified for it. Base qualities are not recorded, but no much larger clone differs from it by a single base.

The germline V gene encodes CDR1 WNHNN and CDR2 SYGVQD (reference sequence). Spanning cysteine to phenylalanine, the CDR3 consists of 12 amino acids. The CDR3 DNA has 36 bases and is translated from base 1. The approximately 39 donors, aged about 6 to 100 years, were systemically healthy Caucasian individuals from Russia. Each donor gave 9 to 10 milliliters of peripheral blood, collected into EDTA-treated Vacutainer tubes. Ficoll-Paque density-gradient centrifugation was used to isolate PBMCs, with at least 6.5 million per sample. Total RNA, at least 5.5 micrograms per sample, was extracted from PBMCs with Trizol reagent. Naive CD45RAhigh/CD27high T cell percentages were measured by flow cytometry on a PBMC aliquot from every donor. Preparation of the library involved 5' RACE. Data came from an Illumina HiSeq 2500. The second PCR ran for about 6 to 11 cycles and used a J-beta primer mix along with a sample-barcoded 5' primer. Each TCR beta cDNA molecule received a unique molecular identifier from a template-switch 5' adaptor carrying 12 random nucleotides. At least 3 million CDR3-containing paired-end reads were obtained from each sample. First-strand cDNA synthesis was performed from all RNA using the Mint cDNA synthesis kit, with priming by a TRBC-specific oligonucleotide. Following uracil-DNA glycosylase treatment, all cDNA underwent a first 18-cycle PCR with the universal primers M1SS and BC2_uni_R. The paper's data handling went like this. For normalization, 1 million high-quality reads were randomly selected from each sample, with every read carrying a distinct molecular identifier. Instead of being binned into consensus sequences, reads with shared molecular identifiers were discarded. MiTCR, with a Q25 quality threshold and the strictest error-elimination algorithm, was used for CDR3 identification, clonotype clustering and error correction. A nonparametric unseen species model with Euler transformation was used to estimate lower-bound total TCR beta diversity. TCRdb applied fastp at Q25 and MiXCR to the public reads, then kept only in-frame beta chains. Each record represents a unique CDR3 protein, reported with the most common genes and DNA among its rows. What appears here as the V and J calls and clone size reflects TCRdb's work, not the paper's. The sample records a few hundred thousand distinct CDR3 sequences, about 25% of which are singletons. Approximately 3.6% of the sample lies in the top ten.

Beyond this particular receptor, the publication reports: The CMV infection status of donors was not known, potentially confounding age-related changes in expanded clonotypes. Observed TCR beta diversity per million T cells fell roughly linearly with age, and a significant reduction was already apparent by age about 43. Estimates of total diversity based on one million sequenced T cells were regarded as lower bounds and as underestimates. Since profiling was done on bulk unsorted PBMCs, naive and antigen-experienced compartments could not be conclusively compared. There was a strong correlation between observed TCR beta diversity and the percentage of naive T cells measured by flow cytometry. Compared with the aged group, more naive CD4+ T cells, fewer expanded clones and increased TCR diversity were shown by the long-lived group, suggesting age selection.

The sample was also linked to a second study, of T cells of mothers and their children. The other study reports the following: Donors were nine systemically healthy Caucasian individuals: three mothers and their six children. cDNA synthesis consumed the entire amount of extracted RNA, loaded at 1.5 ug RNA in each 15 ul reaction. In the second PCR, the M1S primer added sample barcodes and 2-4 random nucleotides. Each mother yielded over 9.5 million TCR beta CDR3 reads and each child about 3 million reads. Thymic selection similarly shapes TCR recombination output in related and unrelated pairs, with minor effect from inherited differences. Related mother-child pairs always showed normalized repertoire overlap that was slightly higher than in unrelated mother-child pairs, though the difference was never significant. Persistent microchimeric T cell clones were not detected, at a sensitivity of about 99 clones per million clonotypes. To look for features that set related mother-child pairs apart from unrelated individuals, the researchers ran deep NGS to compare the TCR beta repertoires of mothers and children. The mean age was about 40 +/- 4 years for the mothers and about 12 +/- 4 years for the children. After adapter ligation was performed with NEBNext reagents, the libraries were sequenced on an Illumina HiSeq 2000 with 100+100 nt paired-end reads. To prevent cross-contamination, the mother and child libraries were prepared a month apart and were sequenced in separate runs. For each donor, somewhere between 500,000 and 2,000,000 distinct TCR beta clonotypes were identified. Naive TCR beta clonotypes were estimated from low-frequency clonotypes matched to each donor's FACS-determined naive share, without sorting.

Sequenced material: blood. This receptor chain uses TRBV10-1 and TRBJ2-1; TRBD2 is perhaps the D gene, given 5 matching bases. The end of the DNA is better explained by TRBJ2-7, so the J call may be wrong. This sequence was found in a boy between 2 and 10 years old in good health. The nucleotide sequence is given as TGCGCCAGCAGTAGTGGTCGAGGGGAGCAGTACTTC. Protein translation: CASSSGRGEQYF.